These 27 T cell receptor beta chains were all obtained from the same sample, sequenced in a study of graft-versus-host responses after intestinal transplantation. For these TCRs, the target antigens are not known. Method: immunoSEQ multiplex PCR; TCRdb's copy keeps in-frame clones and lacks some. Among approximately 25,000 clones, approximately 82% were seen once, and the ten largest hold around 0.9%. The sequenced sample was unstimulated CD8+ T cells sorted from spleen or lymph node cells, obtained before transplant. These receptors all come from a human donor who was the organ donor for an intestinal transplant.

The gene calls are TRBV19 and TRBJ2-1, with TRBD2 matching over 10 bases. CDR1 is LNHDA, CDR2 SQIVND, per germline (reference sequence). With V trimmed by 10 bases and J by 9 bases, 9 bases remained unmatched. The CDR3 length is 13 residues. The CDR3 spells CATEIAGGSEQFF. CDR3 in DNA: TGTGCCACCGAAATAGCGGGAGGCAGTGAGCAGTTCTTC.

The chain couples TRBV7-2 to TRBJ1-5, with unresolved D. V lost 3 bases and J 2 bases, leaving 14 bases between the germline ends. The CDR3 runs to 16 residues. The germline V gene has CDR1 SGHTA and CDR2 FQGNSA. For the CDR3, the DNA is TGTGCCAGCAGCTTCTTAGACGACCCTGGCAATCAGCCCCAGCATTTT. Its translation: CASSFLDDPGNQPQHF.

This chain links TRBV6-5 with TRBJ2-7; weak D call: TRBD2 (6 bases). Germline CDR1 and CDR2: MNHEY and SVGAGI. This CDR3 has 12 residues. V was shortened by 4 bases and J by 5 bases, with 9 bases between the two germline ends. This CDR3 is CASSSGSDEQYF. CDR3 bases: TGTGCCAGCAGTTCCGGGAGCGACGAGCAGTACTTC.

V usage is TRBV28 and J usage is TRBJ2-7; no clear D. Germline V gives CDR1 MDHEN, CDR2 SYDVKM. The germline V and J ends were trimmed by 5 bases and 6 bases, with 14 bases remaining between them. This CDR3 region has 13 residues. The CDR3 coding sequence is TGTGCCAGCAGTCTCGGGCCATCTCCCGAGCAGTACTTC. Its translation is CASSLGPSPEQYF.

The chain couples TRBV5-6 to TRBJ2-1, with D perhaps TRBD1 (5 bases). This CDR3 spans 15 amino acids. The V gene's germline CDR1 is SGHDT and CDR2 YYEEEE. V gave up 3 bases and J gave up 4 bases, with 14 bases separating them. CDR3 residues: CASSSRVGVYNEQFF. The CDR3 DNA follows: TGTGCCAGCAGCTCCCGCGTAGGGGTTTACAATGAGCAGTTCTTC. The variable domain in full, completed from reference TRBV5-6 and TRBJ2-1, reads DAGVTQSPTHLIKTRGQQVTLRCSPKSGHDTVSWYQQALGQGPQFIFQYYEEEERQRGNFPDRFSGHQFPNYSSELNVNALLLGDSALYLCASSSRVGVYNEQFFGPGTRLTVL.

The chain links TRBV12-5 to TRBJ2-5; 8 bases agree with TRBD2. V was clipped by 3 bases and J by 2 bases; unmatched bases: 5. Germline values: CDR1 LGHNT, CDR2 FRNRAP. This CDR3 has 15 residues. The CDR3: CASGLAGAWQETQYF. The DNA of the CDR3 is TGTGCTAGTGGTTTAGCGGGAGCTTGGCAAGAGACCCAGTACTTC. Based on the CDR3 plus reference TRBV12-5 and TRBJ2-5, the full variable domain is DARVTQTPRHKVTEMGQEVTMRCQPILGHNTVFWYRQTMMQGLELLAYFRNRAPLDDSGMPKDRFSAEMPDATLATLKIQPSEPRDSAVYFCASGLAGAWQETQYFGPGTRLLVL.

V is TRBV19 and J is TRBJ2-7; tentatively, D is TRBD1 or TRBD2 (5 bases each). This CDR3 comprises 13 residues. Germline V gives CDR1 LNHDA, CDR2 SQIVND (reference sequence). V lost 6 bases and J 2 bases, leaving 11 bases between the germline ends. In DNA, the CDR3 is TGTGCCAGTAGGCCCATGGGGGCCTACGAGCAGTACTTC. Protein sequence: CASRPMGAYEQYF.

This rearrangement joins TRBV15 to TRBJ1-5; tentatively, D is TRBD1 (5 bases). Germline CDR1 and CDR2: LNHNV and YYDKDF (reference sequence). This CDR3 is built from 15 residues. The V and J ends lost 0 bases and 3 bases respectively, with 9 bases between them. The CDR3 bases are TGTGCCACCAGCAGAGATCTGGGACCCAATCAGCCCCAGCATTTT. This encodes CATSRDLGPNQPQHF.

CDR3 coding DNA: TGTGCCAGCAGCTTAGTGCAGGGATGGGCAGATACGCAGTATTTT. This gives the protein CASSLVQGWADTQYF. The V and J genes are TRBV11-2 and TRBJ2-3; tentative D call: TRBD1 (5 bases). This CDR3 has 15 residues. Trimming pared 1 base from V and 4 bases from J, leaving 12 bases between. Germline values: CDR1 SGHAT, CDR2 FQNNGV.

This chain connects TRBV4-3 to TRBJ1-1; unclear D gene. The CDR3 extends over 13 amino acids. Germline lookup yields CDR1 LGHNA and CDR2 YSLEER. Trimming stripped 0 bases from V and 7 bases from J, with 9 bases between. The CDR3 spells CASSQDTGIEAFF. CDR3 DNA: TGCGCCAGCAGCCAAGACACCGGGATTGAAGCTTTCTTT.

The V and J genes are TRBV6-6 and TRBJ2-7; no reliable D call. The CDR3 loop spans 16 amino acids. Trimming removed 2 bases from V and 4 bases from J, with 18 bases in between. Germline V lookup: CDR1 MNHNY, CDR2 SVGAGI (reference sequence). This CDR3 is CASSYSPVGRGYEQYF. CDR3 nucleotide sequence: TGTGCCAGCAGTTACAGCCCGGTAGGGCGAGGTTACGAGCAGTACTTC.

This chain uses TRBV5-4 with TRBJ2-2, with TRBD1 as a possible D gene (6 bases). The CDR3 is 17 residues long. Trimming took off 5 bases at V and 4 bases at J, with 21 bases between the two ends. Germline V gene lookup returns CDR1 SGHNT and CDR2 YYREEE (reference sequence). CDR3 DNA: TGTGCCAGCAGTCCTGTCATCACAGGGTCGGGCACCGGGGAGCTGTTTTTT. Translation: CASSPVITGSGTGELFF.

The chain combines TRBV12-5 with TRBJ1-1; D remains ambiguous. V lost 1 base, J lost 5 bases, and 5 bases lay in between. This CDR3 is built from 12 residues. CDR1 and CDR2 (germline): LGHNT, FRNRAP. This CDR3 reads CASGLGSTEAFF. CDR3 nucleotides: TGTGCTAGTGGTTTGGGAAGTACTGAAGCTTTCTTT.

This clone appeared once. The CDR3 DNA is TGCGCCAGCAGCCAGTCCAGGGGGCCTGGAAACACCATATATTTT. Amino acids: CASSQSRGPGNTIYF. J is TRBJ1-3 and V is TRBV4-3; 8 bases agree with TRBD1. This CDR3 is 15 amino acids long. The V gene end was trimmed by 3 bases and the J gene end by 2 bases; junction bases not matched to a gene: 3. In germline, CDR1 is LGHNA, CDR2 YSLEER.

The chain recombines TRBV10-3 with TRBJ2-3; D is perhaps TRBD1 or TRBD2 (5 bases each). Germline V gene sequence: CDR1 ENHRY, CDR2 SYGVKD. This CDR3 is 15 amino acids long. The germline V and J ends were trimmed by 0 bases and 2 bases, with 9 bases remaining between them. This chain's CDR3 is CAISESGVNTDTQYF. As DNA, the CDR3 is TGTGCCATCAGTGAGTCGGGGGTCAACACAGATACGCAGTATTTT.

This rearrangement joins TRBV4-2 to TRBJ2-5; the D gene is possibly TRBD1 (7 bases). From germline, CDR1 is LGHNA and CDR2 YNFKEQ. The CDR3 is 15 amino acids. V was trimmed by 1 base and J by 5 bases, leaving 14 bases between them. The CDR3 sequence is CASSQAKGAGETQYF. Here the CDR3 DNA reads TGTGCCAGCAGCCAAGCGAAGGGGGCGGGGGAGACCCAGTACTTC.

This clone showed up just a few times. V is TRBV5-1 and J is TRBJ2-3; D may correspond to TRBD1 or TRBD2 (5 bases each). In germline, CDR1 is SGHRS, CDR2 YFSETQ. Trimming took 0 bases from V and 0 from J, leaving 11 bases between them. The CDR3 totals 16 residues. This CDR3 reads CASSLGTGGSTDTQYF. In nucleotides, the CDR3 is TGCGCCAGCAGCTTGGGGACTGGGGGTAGCACAGATACGCAGTATTTT.

The chain links TRBV19 to TRBJ2-1; 10 bases agree with TRBD1. Per the germline V gene, CDR1 is LNHDA and CDR2 is SQIVND (reference sequence). The CDR3 length is 15 residues. Trimming cost V 3 bases and J 7 bases; bases outside gene matches: 6. The CDR3 loop reads CASSMGDRGTNEQFF. CDR3 nucleotide sequence: TGTGCCAGTAGTATGGGGGACAGGGGAACAAATGAGCAGTTCTTC.

This chain links TRBV11-2 with TRBJ1-1; tentative D call: TRBD1 (6 bases). The V end was cut by 5 bases, the J end by 3 bases, with 16 bases between. Per germline, CDR1 SGHAT and CDR2 FQNNGV. There are 15 residues in the CDR3. This CDR3 is CASSPLAGVDTEAFF. The CDR3 region has the DNA TGTGCCAGCAGCCCCCTTGCAGGGGTGGACACTGAAGCTTTCTTT.

This chain links TRBV9 with TRBJ1-4; the D gene is possibly TRBD1 (5 bases). With 3 bases removed from V and 4 bases from J, the gap between germline ends came to 10 bases. Germline V lookup: CDR1 SGDLS, CDR2 YYNGEE. This CDR3 has 14 amino acids. The CDR3 reads CASSAGTFNEKLFF. As DNA, the CDR3 is TGTGCCAGCAGCGCCGGGACTTTTAATGAAAAACTGTTTTTT.

In nucleotides, the CDR3 is TGCAGCGTTGAATCCCCCCGCGGGGGGCCCCCCGGGGAGCTGTTTTTT. Its translation is CSVESPRGGPPGELFF. The rearrangement joins TRBV29-1 to TRBJ2-2; 8 bases are shared with TRBD2. Per germline, CDR1 SQVTM and CDR2 ANQGSEA. V dropped 2 bases and J dropped 6; count of bases not matched to a gene: 11. The CDR3 is 16 amino acids.

The rearrangement uses TRBV27 and TRBJ1-1, with D perhaps matching TRBD1 (6 bases). The CDR3 has 14 amino acids. The germline gives CDR1 MNHEY, CDR2 SMNVEV (reference sequence). Deletions cut 2 bases from V and 3 bases from J, with 10 bases between. The CDR3 spells CASSLGQGHTEAFF. The CDR3 DNA reads TGTGCCAGCAGTTTAGGTCAGGGGCACACTGAAGCTTTCTTT.

The chain couples TRBV10-2 to TRBJ2-4; maybe TRBD1 (7 bases). The CDR3 has 15 residues. Germline V lookup: CDR1 WSHSY, CDR2 SAAADI. Trimming stripped 7 bases from V and 0 bases from J, with 13 bases between. The CDR3, as DNA: TGCGCCAGCACGGAGGGGGCCCTAGCCAAAAACATTCAGTACTTC. As protein: CASTEGALAKNIQYF.

The chain joins TRBV7-6 to TRBJ1-3; D is undetermined. V lost 5 bases to trimming and J lost 4 bases, with 15 bases between them. There are 15 residues in the CDR3. Looked up from germline, CDR1 is SGHVS and CDR2 is FNYEAQ. The CDR3, as DNA: TGTGCCAGCAGCCCCTACCTGAAAAGCGGAAACACCATATATTTT. It is translated as CASSPYLKSGNTIYF. Using reference TRBV7-6 and TRBJ1-3 for the parts outside the CDR3, the full variable domain is GAGVSQSPRYKVTKRGQDVALRCDPISGHVSLYWYRQALGQGPEFLTYFNYEAQQDKSGLPNDRFSAERPEGSISTLTIQRTEQRDSAMYRCASSPYLKSGNTIYFGEGSWLTVV.

This chain uses TRBV27 with TRBJ2-3; 9 positions match TRBD2. With V trimmed by 4 bases and J by 0 bases, 5 bases remained unmatched. CDR3 size: 16 residues. From germline, CDR1 is MNHEY and CDR2 SMNVEV (reference sequence). In DNA form, the CDR3 reads TGTGCCAGCAGTTGGGGACTAGCCCCTAGCACAGATACGCAGTATTTT. Its protein is CASSWGLAPSTDTQYF.

This chain links TRBV6-6 with TRBJ1-2, with TRBD1 identical over 7 bases. CDR3 length equals 14 residues. Germline assignment: CDR1 MNHNY and CDR2 SVGAGI (reference sequence). Trimming at V came to 5 bases and at J to 1 base, leaving 4 bases not matched to a gene. CDR3 loop: CASSPRDSNYGYTF. CDR3 coding DNA: TGTGCCAGCAGTCCTCGGGACAGTAACTATGGCTACACCTTC.

J is TRBJ2-7 and V is TRBV5-5; 9 bases match TRBD2. The CDR3 spans 12 residues. V dropped 2 bases and J dropped 6; count of bases not matched to a gene: 0. Germline V gives CDR1 SGHKS, CDR2 YYEKEE (reference sequence). The CDR3 spells CASSFSGSEQYF. As DNA, the CDR3 is TGTGCCAGCAGCTTTAGCGGGAGCGAGCAGTACTTC.